These 3 T cell receptor beta chains share one sample of origin, sequenced in a study of blood T cell repertoires in COVID-19. The table came from immunoSEQ multiplex PCR; TCRdb's copy has only in-frame clones and leaves some out. The table lists approximately 230,000 clones, 85% to 90% of them singletons. The sequenced sample consisted of peripheral blood. These receptors all stem from a man at least 80 years old with acute or convalescent COVID-19.

V is TRBV7-8 and J is TRBJ2-5; the match to TRBD2 covers 11 bases. CDR3 length: 16 amino acids. Germline V gives CDR1 SGHVS, CDR2 FQNEAQ. J lost 5 bases, V lost 5 bases, and 10 bases had no gene match. The CDR3 DNA follows: TGTGCCAGCAGCCTGACGAGGGTAGCGGGGGGGGAGACCCAGTACTTC. The encoded protein is CASSLTRVAGGETQYF. Full variable domain (outside the CDR3, taken from reference TRBV7-8 and TRBJ2-5): GAGVSQSPRYKVAKRGQDVALRCDPISGHVSLFWYQQALGQGPEFLTYFQNEAQLDKSGLPSDRFFAERPEGSVSTLKIQRTQQEDSAVYLCASSLTRVAGGETQYFGPGTRLLVL.

The chain links TRBV5-6 to TRBJ2-2; TRBD1 is a possible D gene (6 bases). The ends were cut back, 2 bases at V and 2 bases at J, with 13 bases in the middle. From germline, CDR1 is SGHDT and CDR2 YYEEEE. This CDR3 is built from 16 residues. The CDR3 spells CASSFISTGNTGELFF. The CDR3 nucleotides are TGTGCCAGCAGCTTTATATCGACAGGTAACACCGGGGAGCTGTTTTTT.

V usage is TRBV21-1 and J usage is TRBJ2-3; the table's D call, TRBD2, was not checked against the DNA. TRBV21-1 is termed a pseudogene. This CDR3 region has 22 residues. The CDR3 is CASSKAFHAKDTGTREVDTQYF. The CDR3 region has the DNA TGTGCCAGCAGCAAAGCCTTTCATGCAAAGGACACCGGGACTAGAGAGGTGGATACGCAGTATTTT.